A single sample is the source of the 25 T cell receptor beta chains below, sequenced in a study of cytomegalovirus exposure and HLA in healthy donors. 13 Jbeta primers and 60 Vbeta primers were used for the PCR. The repertoire was sequenced with immunoSEQ multiplex PCR; TCRdb's copy has only in-frame clones and lacks some. The table lists about 120,000 clones, approximately 74% of them singletons. Sequenced: PBMCs. The receptors here all came from a male donor in good health and CMV-seronegative.

The CDR3: CASSLDTGDREVPLHF. The CDR3 nucleotides are TGTGCCAGCAGCTTAGATACAGGGGACAGGGAGGTCCCCCTCCACTTT. The V gene is TRBV13, the J gene TRBJ1-6, with 9 bases aligning to TRBD1. V was clipped by 1 base and J by 13 bases; unmatched bases: 11. The length of the CDR3 is 16 residues. The germline CDR1 and CDR2 sequences are PRHDT and FYEKMQ (reference sequence).

This clone turned up a few times. The rearrangement joins TRBV28 to TRBJ2-5; 7 positions match TRBD1. The germline CDR1 and CDR2 sequences are MDHEN and SYDVKM. This CDR3 spans 15 amino acids. V shed 8 bases and J 6 bases; nucleotides not matched to a gene: 15. The CDR3 loop is CASWRQGVLFQTQYF. CDR3 nucleotides: TGTGCCAGCTGGAGGCAGGGGGTACTCTTTCAGACCCAGTACTTC.

CDR3 region: CASSLTSGRSWDEQFF. CDR3 nucleotides: TGCGCCAGCAGTTTGACTAGCGGGAGAAGCTGGGATGAGCAGTTCTTC. The genes are TRBV10-1 and TRBJ2-1; 12 nucleotides match TRBD2. The V gene end was trimmed by 5 bases and the J gene end by 8 bases; junction bases not matched to a gene: 10. The V gene's germline CDR1 is WNHNN and CDR2 SYGVQD (reference sequence). CDR3 length: 16 residues.

The genes are TRBV11-3 and TRBJ2-1, with TRBD1 matching 8 bases. Germline CDR1 is SGHNT and CDR2 is YENEEA. Losses at the gene ends were 4 bases for V and 6 bases for J; bases not matched to a gene: 8. The CDR3 has 15 amino acids. CDR3 protein: CASSSRQGPGNEQFF. CDR3 DNA sequence: TGTGCCAGCAGCTCACGACAGGGGCCCGGCAATGAGCAGTTCTTC.

V and J are TRBV7-6 and TRBJ2-3; D possibly corresponds to TRBD1 (6 bases). The CDR3 spans 13 residues. Trimming took 4 bases from V and 6 from J, leaving 11 bases between them. Germline V gene sequence: CDR1 SGHVS, CDR2 FNYEAQ. The CDR3 spells CASSSGALDTQYF. The CDR3 DNA follows: TGTGCCAGCAGCTCAGGGGCGTTGGATACGCAGTATTTT.

This clone appeared once. The chain uses TRBV2 and TRBJ2-7; possibly TRBD2 for D (5 bases). V was trimmed by 6 bases and J by 5 bases, leaving 8 bases between them. CDR1 is SNHLY and CDR2 is FYNNEI in the germline V gene. There are 11 residues in the CDR3. The CDR3 reads CASSARDEQYF. Written as DNA, the CDR3 is TGTGCCAGCAGCGCGAGGGACGAGCAGTACTTC.

The chain has TRBV28 and TRBJ1-1; 7 positions match TRBD1. CDR3 length equals 15 residues. The V and J ends lost 5 bases and 1 base, in that order; junction bases with no gene match: 7. CDR1 is MDHEN, CDR2 SYDVKM, per germline. CDR3 protein: CASSKSQGRNTEAFF. CDR3 sequence (DNA): TGTGCCAGCAGTAAATCACAGGGGCGGAACACTGAAGCTTTCTTT.

The gene calls are TRBV4-1 and TRBJ1-5; unclear D gene. Germline CDR1 reads MGHRA; CDR2 reads YSYEKL. V lost 4 bases and J lost 0, with 10 bases in between. The CDR3 contains 15 residues. In DNA form, the CDR3 reads TGCGCCAGCAGCCTTCGAGAGGATAGCAATCAGCCCCAGCATTTT. Protein sequence: CASSLREDSNQPQHF.

The gene calls are TRBV7-2 and TRBJ2-7, with TRBD2 matching 9 bases. This CDR3 contains 15 residues. The ends lost 1 base at V and 5 bases at J; junction bases unmatched: 6. The V gene's germline CDR1 is SGHTA and CDR2 FQGNSA. The CDR3 DNA sequence: TGTGCCAGCAGCTTAGTGGATAGCGGGGGCGACGAGCAGTACTTC. Its translation: CASSLVDSGGDEQYF. Complete variable domain (other parts from reference TRBV7-2 and TRBJ2-7): GAGVSQSPSNKVTEKGKDVELRCDPISGHTALYWYRQSLGQGLEFLIYFQGNSAPDKSGLPSDRFSAERTGGSVSTLTIQRTQQEDSAVYLCASSLVDSGGDEQYFGPGTRLTVT.

V is TRBV6-1 and J is TRBJ2-7; TRBD1 is a possible D gene (6 bases). In germline, CDR1 is MNHNS, CDR2 SASEGT. V lost 2 bases and J 3 bases, leaving 11 bases between the germline ends. This CDR3 has 14 amino acids. CDR3 protein: CASSEFVRGYEQYF. The CDR3 DNA sequence: TGTGCCAGCAGTGAATTCGTCAGGGGCTACGAGCAGTACTTC.

This chain joins TRBV7-8 and TRBJ2-7, with a possible D match to TRBD2 (7 bases). The CDR3 contains 15 residues. The ends were cut back, 1 base at V and 5 bases at J, with 15 bases in the middle. From germline, CDR1 is SGHVS and CDR2 FQNEAQ. The CDR3 sequence is CASSLEGEGTNEQYF. The CDR3 DNA is TGTGCCAGCAGCTTAGAGGGGGAGGGAACAAACGAGCAGTACTTC.

The chain has TRBV7-2 and TRBJ1-5; perhaps TRBD1 as D (6 bases). Germline loops: CDR1 SGHTA, CDR2 FQGNSA. The ends were cut back, 0 bases at V and 11 bases at J, with 14 bases in the middle. The CDR3 totals 14 residues. The CDR3 sequence: CASSLAGGGGTQHF. The CDR3 coding sequence is TGTGCCAGCAGCTTAGCTGGGGGCGGGGGGACCCAGCATTTT. The whole variable domain, remainder taken from reference TRBV7-2 and TRBJ1-5, is GAGVSQSPSNKVTEKGKDVELRCDPISGHTALYWYRQSLGQGLEFLIYFQGNSAPDKSGLPSDRFSAERTGGSVSTLTIQRTQQEDSAVYLCASSLAGGGGTQHFGDGTRLSIL.

This rearrangement joins TRBV7-2 to TRBJ2-7; 8 positions agree with TRBD1. Germline CDR1 SGHTA, CDR2 FQGNSA. The CDR3 is made up of 15 amino acids. J lost 3 bases, V lost 3 bases, and 7 bases had no gene match. The CDR3 nucleotides read TGTGCCAGCAGCTTCCCAGGACAGGGACTCTACGAGCAGTACTTC. Translation gives CASSFPGQGLYEQYF. Using reference TRBV7-2 and TRBJ2-7 for the parts outside the CDR3, the full variable domain is GAGVSQSPSNKVTEKGKDVELRCDPISGHTALYWYRQSLGQGLEFLIYFQGNSAPDKSGLPSDRFSAERTGGSVSTLTIQRTQQEDSAVYLCASSFPGQGLYEQYFGPGTRLTVT.

The chain has TRBV28 and TRBJ1-4, with D perhaps TRBD1 (6 bases). Trimming removed 6 bases at V and 7 bases at J, with 15 bases between. The CDR3 runs 14 residues. Looked up from germline, CDR1 is MDHEN and CDR2 is SYDVKM. CDR3 sequence (DNA): TGTGCCAGCAGCCATCAGGCAGGGGTTGAAAAACTGTTTTTT. Translation: CASSHQAGVEKLFF.

This rearrangement joins TRBV7-2 to TRBJ2-5, with a tentative D call TRBD2 (6 bases). The V and J ends lost 4 bases and 5 bases respectively, with 14 bases between them. The CDR3 sequence is 14 residues long. From germline, CDR1 is SGHTA and CDR2 FQGNSA. The CDR3: CASSSGTSWETQYF. Here the CDR3 DNA reads TGTGCCAGCAGCTCCGGGACTTCATGGGAGACCCAGTACTTC.

V and J are TRBV30 and TRBJ1-3; D ambiguous. CDR1 and CDR2 (germline): GTSNPN, SVGIG (reference sequence). The V end lost 5 bases, the J end lost 0 bases, and 20 bases lay between the germline ends. This CDR3 is 17 amino acids long. CDR3 region: CAWDPWGVPLSGNTIYF. DNA of the CDR3: TGTGCCTGGGACCCATGGGGAGTCCCCCTCTCTGGAAACACCATATATTTT.

V and J are TRBV25-1 and TRBJ2-1, with TRBD2 matching 7 bases. Germline values: CDR1 MGHDK, CDR2 SYGVNS. V lost 3 bases to trimming and J lost 4 bases; unmatched junction nucleotides: 12. CDR3 size: 17 residues. Here the CDR3 DNA reads TGTGCCAGCAGTGACCAACTAGCGTCGCGGGATTACAATGAGCAGTTCTTC. Amino acid sequence: CASSDQLASRDYNEQFF.

The chain joins TRBV11-2 to TRBJ2-7; 12 bases match TRBD1. The CDR3 consists of 15 residues. Germline values: CDR1 SGHAT, CDR2 FQNNGV. J gave up 5 bases and V 0 bases, and 2 bases lay outside the gene matches. In DNA, the CDR3 is TGTGCCAGCAGCTTAGAGGGACAGGGGGCGAACGAGCAGTACTTC. Amino acids: CASSLEGQGANEQYF.

The chain links TRBV28 to TRBJ2-1, with 8 bases identical to TRBD1. Germline V lookup: CDR1 MDHEN, CDR2 SYDVKM. This CDR3 spans 14 amino acids. V lost 10 bases, J lost 3 bases, and 8 bases stayed unmatched. CDR3 region: CANSPDRDYNEQFF. The CDR3 DNA follows: TGTGCCAACTCTCCGGACAGGGACTACAATGAGCAGTTCTTC.

This clone has a single count. One junction end does not reproduce the germline sequence, and a read error may be involved. This chain links TRBV18 with TRBJ1-1; tentatively, D is TRBD1 (5 bases). The germline CDR1 and CDR2 sequences are KGHSH and LQKENI. The CDR3 is 15 amino acids. The CDR3 DNA sequence: TGTGCCAGCTCAGCGCAGGGAATGGGGAACATTGAAGCTTTCTTT. Translated, it gives CASSAQGMGNIEAFF.

The chain joins TRBV11-1 to TRBJ2-7; 14 positions agree with TRBD2. V lost 4 bases and J lost 5; bases outside the gene matches: 4. The CDR3 covers 15 residues. Germline V lookup: CDR1 SGHAT, CDR2 FQDESV (reference sequence). The CDR3 protein is CASSSGTSGSDEQYF. The CDR3 DNA follows: TGTGCCAGCAGCTCAGGGACTAGCGGGAGTGACGAGCAGTACTTC. Complete variable domain (other parts from reference TRBV11-1 and TRBJ2-7): EAEVAQSPRYKITEKSQAVAFWCDPISGHATLYWYRQILGQGPELLVQFQDESVVDDSQLPKDRFSAERLKGVDSTLKIQPAELGDSAMYLCASSSGTSGSDEQYFGPGTRLTVT.

The chain employs TRBV9 and TRBJ2-3; 7 nucleotides line up with TRBD1. J was trimmed by 0 bases and V by 3 bases; bases with no gene match: 19. Per the germline V gene, CDR1 is SGDLS and CDR2 is YYNGEE. There are 20 residues in the CDR3. As DNA, the CDR3 is TGTGCCAGCAGCGCCCCGGGACAGCTTACGGGCCCTTCAAGCACAGATACGCAGTATTTT. Residues: CASSAPGQLTGPSSTDTQYF.

In this sample, this clone turned up a few times. The CDR3 DNA reads as TGTGCCAGCAGACACTACAAACAGACAGGGGGTTGGACAGATACGCAGTATTTT. Amino acids: CASRHYKQTGGWTDTQYF. The chain is built from TRBV11-2 and TRBJ2-3, with 9 positions matching TRBD1. The CDR3 spans 18 residues. V gave up 6 bases and J gave up 3 bases; unmatched junction bases: 16. CDR1 and CDR2 (germline): SGHAT, FQNNGV.

The chain links TRBV2 to TRBJ1-3; D is perhaps TRBD1 (5 bases). Trimming took off 7 bases at V and 0 bases at J, with 13 bases between the two ends. This CDR3 region has 15 residues. Germline loops: CDR1 SNHLY, CDR2 FYNNEI. Here the CDR3 reads CASTSGYSSGNTIYF. CDR3 sequence (DNA): TGTGCCAGCACCTCAGGGTACTCCTCTGGAAACACCATATATTTT.

This clone was picked up a small number of times. In the same sample, other DNA sequences code for this CDR3. This sequence joins TRBV4-2 and TRBJ2-7; TRBD2 agrees at 14 bases. Per the germline V gene, CDR1 is LGHNA and CDR2 is YNFKEQ. There are 16 residues in the CDR3. V lost 8 bases, J lost 0 bases, and 6 bases stayed unmatched. The CDR3 DNA follows: TGTGCCAGCGGCGGGGGACTAGCGGGAGCCTCCTACGAGCAGTACTTC. Its protein is CASGGGLAGASYEQYF.